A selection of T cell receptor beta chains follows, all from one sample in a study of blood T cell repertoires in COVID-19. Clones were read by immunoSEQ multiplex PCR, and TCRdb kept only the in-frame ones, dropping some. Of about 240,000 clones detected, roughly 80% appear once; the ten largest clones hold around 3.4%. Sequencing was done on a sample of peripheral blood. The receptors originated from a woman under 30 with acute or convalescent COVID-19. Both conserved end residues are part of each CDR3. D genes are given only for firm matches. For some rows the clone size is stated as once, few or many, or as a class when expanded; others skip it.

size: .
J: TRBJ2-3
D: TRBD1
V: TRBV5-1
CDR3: CASSLRTGADTQYF
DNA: TGCGCCAGCAGCTTAAGGACAGGGGCAGATACGCAGTATTTT

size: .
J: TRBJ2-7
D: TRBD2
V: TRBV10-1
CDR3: CASNRLKREWGEQYF
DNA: TGCGCCAGCAACCGCCTTAAGCGGGAGTGGGGCGAGCAGTACTTC

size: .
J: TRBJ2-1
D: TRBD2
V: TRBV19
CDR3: CASSTLSGSSYNEQFF
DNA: TGTGCCAGTAGTACCCTTAGCGGGAGCTCCTACAATGAGCAGTTCTTC

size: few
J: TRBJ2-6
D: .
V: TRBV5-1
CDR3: CASSLRRSDSSGANVLTF
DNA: TGCGCCAGCAGCTTGCGTAGATCCGACAGCTCTGGGGCCAACGTCCTGACTTTC

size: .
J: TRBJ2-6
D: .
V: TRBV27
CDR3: CASSLFGTRSGANVLTF
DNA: TGTGCCAGCAGCCTTTTCGGGACACGCTCTGGGGCCAACGTCCTGACTTTC

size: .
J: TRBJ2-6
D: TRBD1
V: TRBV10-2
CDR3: CASSTGGDGVLTF
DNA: TGCGCCAGCAGCACAGGGGGCGACGGCGTCCTGACTTTC

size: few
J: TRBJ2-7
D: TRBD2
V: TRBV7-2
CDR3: CASSLHSSGGSREQYF
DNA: TGTGCCAGCAGCTTACACTCGTCGGGAGGCTCCCGCGAGCAGTACTTC

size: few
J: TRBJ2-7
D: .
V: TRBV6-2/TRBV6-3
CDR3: CASSYPVNEQYF
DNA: TGTGCCAGCAGTTACCCGGTTAACGAGCAGTACTTC

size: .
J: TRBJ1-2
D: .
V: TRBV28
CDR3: CASSRSQGWDGYTF
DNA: TGTGCCAGCAGCAGGAGTCAGGGTTGGGATGGCTACACCTTC

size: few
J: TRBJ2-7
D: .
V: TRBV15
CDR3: CATSRDRVTYEQYF
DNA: TGTGCCACCAGCAGAGATCGGGTGACCTACGAGCAGTACTTC

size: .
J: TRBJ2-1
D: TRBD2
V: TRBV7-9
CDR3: CASSLGTSGRVNEQFF
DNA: TGTGCCAGCAGCTTGGGGACTAGCGGGAGGGTTAATGAGCAGTTCTTC

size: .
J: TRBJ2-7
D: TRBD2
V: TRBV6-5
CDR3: CASSVAGFSYEQYF
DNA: TGTGCCAGCAGCGTAGCGGGGTTCTCCTACGAGCAGTACTTC

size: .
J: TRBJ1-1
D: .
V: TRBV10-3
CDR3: CAISDGSLAFF
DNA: TGTGCCATCAGTGACGGGAGTTTGGCTTTCTTT

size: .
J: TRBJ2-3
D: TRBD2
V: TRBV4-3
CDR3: CASSQTGTSPTDTQYF
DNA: TGCGCCAGCAGCCAAACCGGGACTAGTCCCACAGATACGCAGTATTTT

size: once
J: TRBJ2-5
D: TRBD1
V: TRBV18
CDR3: CATESGTGNQETQYF
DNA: TGTGCCACCGAGAGCGGGACAGGGAACCAAGAGACCCAGTACTTC

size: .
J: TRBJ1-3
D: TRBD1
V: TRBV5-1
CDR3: CASSLEGQVPGNTIYF
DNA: TGCGCCAGCAGCTTGGAGGGACAGGTCCCAGGAAACACCATATATTTT

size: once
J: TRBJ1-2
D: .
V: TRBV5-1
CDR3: CASSLDGGGFPYGYTF
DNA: TGCGCCAGCAGCTTGGACGGGGGGGGTTTTCCCTATGGCTACACCTTC

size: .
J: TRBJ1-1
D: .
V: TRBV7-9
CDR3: CASSRPGRNTEAFF
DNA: TGTGCCAGCAGCCGCCCGGGAAGGAACACTGAAGCTTTCTTT

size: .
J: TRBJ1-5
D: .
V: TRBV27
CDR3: CASSLRRGGTSNQPQHF
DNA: TGTGCCAGCAGTTTACGTCGGGGGGGAACTTCCAATCAGCCCCAGCATTTT

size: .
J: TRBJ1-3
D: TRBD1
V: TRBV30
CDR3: CAWSHHGQGVGNTIYF
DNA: TGTGCCTGGAGCCATCATGGACAGGGTGTTGGAAACACCATATATTTT